The 31 T cell receptor beta chains below come from one sample, sequenced in a study of blood T cell repertoires in COVID-19. Using immunoSEQ multiplex PCR, the repertoire was profiled, and TCRdb retains in-frame clones only, with some absent. Of almost 400,000 clones listed, 85% to 90% were seen once; the top ten hold about 0.89%. The sample consisted of PBMCs or T cells enriched from blood (not recorded which). The source is a woman in her twenties or thirties with acute COVID-19.

The V and J genes are TRBV7-2 and TRBJ1-3, with D possibly matching TRBD1 (5 bases). Germline loops: CDR1 SGHTA, CDR2 FQGNSA. The CDR3 runs to 16 residues. V gave up 3 bases and J gave up 1 base, with 13 bases separating them. The CDR3 nucleotides read TGTGCCAGCAGCTTCGAAACACCAGGGTCTGGAAACACCATATATTTT. Its translation: CASSFETPGSGNTIYF.

This clone appeared once. The V and J genes are TRBV12-1 and TRBJ2-3; no DNA check was done on the table's D call, TRBD2. TRBV12-1 corresponds to a pseudogene. The CDR3 sequence is 16 residues long. CDR3 coding DNA: TGTGCCAGCAGCGAGAGACTAGCGGGGTGCACAGATACGCAGTATTTT. This translates into CASSERLAGCTDTQYF.

This clone has only one observation. The V call is TRBV13, the J call TRBJ1-2; D might be TRBD1 (6 bases). CDR3 length equals 14 residues. CDR1 and CDR2 from the germline V gene are PRHDT and FYEKMQ (reference sequence). Trimming pared 5 bases from V and 4 bases from J, leaving 14 bases between. The CDR3 loop is CASSLTGQSYGYTF. CDR3 DNA sequence: TGTGCCAGCAGCCTAACCGGACAGTCCTATGGCTACACCTTC.

This sequence joins TRBV4-1 and TRBJ1-1; maybe TRBD1 (5 bases). The CDR3 extends over 17 amino acids. Per germline, CDR1 MGHRA and CDR2 YSYEKL. Trimming removed 1 base at V and 4 bases at J, with 19 bases between. Here the CDR3 reads CASSQVIGGAAVTEAFF. For the CDR3, the DNA is TGCGCCAGCAGCCAAGTAATCGGGGGAGCGGCTGTCACTGAAGCTTTCTTT.

The chain couples TRBV7-3 to TRBJ2-3; no definite D call. V dropped 2 bases and J dropped 5 bases, with 11 bases sitting between them. This CDR3 is 14 amino acids long. The V gene's germline CDR1 is SGHTA and CDR2 FQGTGA. The CDR3 DNA is TGTGCCAGCAGCTTATTGCAGGATGGAGATACGCAGTATTTT. Its protein product is CASSLLQDGDTQYF.

The rearrangement joins TRBV6-2 or TRBV6-3 to TRBJ1-5; D is ambiguous. Germline V gene lookup returns CDR1 MNHEY and CDR2 SVGEGT. CDR3 length equals 18 residues. Between the trimmed V and J ends, which lost 0 bases and 0 bases, there was a span of 15 bases. The CDR3 loop reads CASSYSYEGQSSNQPQHF. CDR3 in DNA: TGTGCCAGCAGTTACTCTTATGAGGGCCAAAGTAGCAATCAGCCCCAGCATTTT.

The rearrangement links TRBV5-1 to TRBJ2-3; 13 nucleotides match TRBD2. Germline loops: CDR1 SGHRS, CDR2 YFSETQ. CDR3 length equals 17 residues. The junction had 11 bases not matched to a gene; V was cut back by 3 bases and J by 7 bases. The CDR3 nucleotides read TGCGCCAGCAGCTCATCACCGGGACTAGCGGGGCTCAATACGCAGTATTTT. This sequence encodes CASSSSPGLAGLNTQYF.

This clone was observed a single time. J is TRBJ2-1 and V is TRBV11-3; D might be TRBD2 (5 bases). There are 12 residues in the CDR3. Per germline, CDR1 SGHNT and CDR2 YENEEA. Deletions cut 1 base from V and 8 bases from J, with 6 bases between. CDR3 region: CASSLVGDEQFF. The CDR3 DNA reads as TGTGCCAGCAGCTTAGTCGGGGATGAGCAGTTCTTC.

This chain links TRBV2 with TRBJ1-3, with TRBD1 as a possible D gene (6 bases). Trimming left V 3 bases short and J 4 bases short, with 13 bases between. Germline V gives CDR1 SNHLY, CDR2 FYNNEI. The CDR3 covers 15 residues. As DNA, the CDR3 is TGTGCCAGCAGTGACCATCAGGGGTTCGGAAACACCATATATTTT. Its translation is CASSDHQGFGNTIYF. The variable domain in full, completed from reference TRBV2 and TRBJ1-3, reads EPEVTQTPSHQVTQMGQEVILRCVPISNHLYFYWYRQILGQKVEFLVSFYNNEISEKSEIFDDQFSVERPDGSNFTLKIRSTKLEDSAMYFCASSDHQGFGNTIYFGEGSWLTVV.

This clone was seen once. J is TRBJ2-4 and V is TRBV5-5, with 7 positions matching TRBD1. This CDR3 comprises 15 residues. V gave up 3 bases and J gave up 6 bases; unmatched junction bases: 9. Germline V CDR1 and CDR2: SGHKS, YYEKEE (reference sequence). In DNA form, the CDR3 reads TGTGCCAGCAGCTCAAGACAGGGTGGAGGAAACATTCAGTACTTC. Its protein product is CASSSRQGGGNIQYF. Based on the CDR3 plus reference TRBV5-5 and TRBJ2-4, the full variable domain is DAGVTQSPTHLIKTRGQQVTLRCSPISGHKSVSWYQQVLGQGPQFIFQYYEKEERGRGNFPDRFSARQFPNYSSELNVNALLLGDSALYLCASSSRQGGGNIQYFGAGTRLSVL.

This chain connects TRBV9 to TRBJ1-2; possible D gene TRBD1, 6 bases. V lost 1 base and J 6 bases, leaving 16 bases between the germline ends. The CDR3 is 15 amino acids. Germline-derived CDR1 and CDR2 are SGDLS and YYNGEE. The CDR3 DNA follows: TGTGCCAGCAGCGTAAACGACAGGCCCCGGGATGGCTACACCTTC. This gives the protein CASSVNDRPRDGYTF. The full variable domain, completed using reference TRBV9 and TRBJ1-2, is DSGVTQTPKHLITATGQRVTLRCSPRSGDLSVYWYQQSLDQGLQFLIQYYNGEERAKGNILERFSAQQFPDLHSELNLSSLELGDSALYFCASSVNDRPRDGYTFGSGTRLTVV.

The rearrangement uses TRBV27 and TRBJ1-2; tentative D call: TRBD1 (6 bases). Germline CDR1 and CDR2: MNHEY and SMNVEV (reference sequence). V shed 6 bases and J shed 3 bases, with 11 bases lying between them. This CDR3 region has 13 residues. The chain's CDR3 is CASSRTGYYGYTF. For the CDR3, the DNA is TGTGCCAGCAGCCGCACAGGGTACTATGGCTACACCTTC.

The chain couples TRBV5-1 to TRBJ2-3; D is ambiguous. The CDR3 extends over 13 amino acids. V was cut by 3 bases and J by 6 bases, with 11 bases left in between. Germline values: CDR1 SGHRS, CDR2 YFSETQ. The CDR3: CASSSLGRDTQYF. The CDR3 nucleotides read TGCGCCAGCAGCTCCCTTGGGCGTGATACGCAGTATTTT.

This clone was detected once. The V and J genes are TRBV7-2 and TRBJ1-1, with no clear D. The ends were cut back, 2 bases at V and 2 bases at J, with 6 bases in the middle. Germline V CDR1 and CDR2: SGHTA, FQGNSA. This CDR3 has 13 amino acids. In nucleotides, the CDR3 is TGTGCCAGCAGCTTATCAATCAACACTGAAGCTTTCTTT. Residues: CASSLSINTEAFF. Looking up the rest from reference TRBV7-2 and TRBJ1-1 gives the full variable domain: GAGVSQSPSNKVTEKGKDVELRCDPISGHTALYWYRQSLGQGLEFLIYFQGNSAPDKSGLPSDRFSAERTGGSVSTLTIQRTQQEDSAVYLCASSLSINTEAFFGQGTRLTVV.

V and J are TRBV6-5 and TRBJ2-1, with D possibly being TRBD2 (5 bases). V lost 4 bases to trimming and J lost 4 bases, with 5 bases between them. The CDR3 has 12 amino acids. Germline V lookup: CDR1 MNHEY, CDR2 SVGAGI. The CDR3 reads CASSSGYNEQFF. The CDR3 DNA sequence: TGTGCCAGCAGTTCGGGGTACAATGAGCAGTTCTTC.

This chain connects TRBV11-1 to TRBJ2-7; D call uncertain. This CDR3 comprises 15 residues. CDR1 SGHAT and CDR2 FQDESV come from the germline V gene (reference sequence). V was trimmed by 5 bases and J by 2 bases, leaving 16 bases between them. The CDR3 loop is CASSPTRSSAYEQYF. CDR3 bases: TGTGCCAGCAGCCCTACCCGGTCATCCGCCTACGAGCAGTACTTC.

The rearrangement joins TRBV9 to TRBJ1-1, with a tentative D call TRBD1 (5 bases). The length of the CDR3 is 9 residues. Looked up from germline, CDR1 is SGDLS and CDR2 is YYNGEE. The CDR3 is CDKGVAAFF. As DNA, the CDR3 is TGTGATAAAGGGGTCGCAGCTTTCTTT.

The V and J genes are TRBV7-3 and TRBJ1-4; D is perhaps TRBD1 (6 bases). V shed 5 bases and J shed 3 bases, with 16 bases lying between them. The CDR3 length is 16 residues. Germline V gives CDR1 SGHTA, CDR2 FQGTGA. The CDR3 DNA reads TGTGCCAGCAGCCCATGCACAGGGCGTCCTAATGAAAAACTGTTTTTT. It codes for CASSPCTGRPNEKLFF.

In nucleotides, the CDR3 is TGCGCCAGCTCGACCAGGGGTGGTAATGAGCAGTTCTTC. Encoded protein: CASSTRGGNEQFF. The V gene is TRBV10-1, the J gene TRBJ2-1; D possibly corresponds to TRBD1 (6 bases). Germline values: CDR1 WNHNN, CDR2 SYGVQD (reference sequence). V lost 8 bases to trimming and J lost 7 bases, with 15 bases between them. CDR3 length equals 13 residues.

The chain carries TRBV6-4 and TRBJ2-3, with 9 bases fitting TRBD2. The CDR3 sequence is 17 residues long. Per the germline V gene, CDR1 is MRHNA and CDR2 is SNTAGT. J gave up 4 bases and V 2 bases, and 10 bases lay outside the gene matches. The CDR3 DNA follows: TGTGCCAGCAGTGACCTACTAAGGCGGGGGGGAGCAGATACGCAGTATTTT. Its translation: CASSDLLRRGGADTQYF.

CDR3 residues: CASSPGQGAGQPQHF. CDR3 nucleotides: TGCGCCAGCAGCCCGGGACAGGGGGCGGGTCAGCCCCAGCATTTT. The J gene is TRBJ1-5, the V gene TRBV5-1, with 12 nucleotides matching TRBD1. With 4 bases clipped from V and 6 bases from J, the junction kept 5 bases outside the gene matches. The CDR3 spans 15 residues. Germline CDR1 reads SGHRS; CDR2 reads YFSETQ.

The chain uses TRBV2 and TRBJ1-1; TRBD1 is a possible D gene (5 bases). Trimming pared 5 bases from V and 0 bases from J, leaving 13 bases between. The CDR3 consists of 15 residues. CDR1 and CDR2 from the germline V gene are SNHLY and FYNNEI. CDR3 protein: CASSPNGGMNTEAFF. The CDR3 DNA is TGTGCCAGCAGTCCCAACGGGGGAATGAACACTGAAGCTTTCTTT.

The chain employs TRBV5-1 and TRBJ2-2; 13 bases are a match to TRBD2. Trimming cost V 4 bases and J 6 bases; bases outside gene matches: 6. Germline V gives CDR1 SGHRS, CDR2 YFSETQ. CDR3 length: 16 residues. CDR3 DNA: TGCGCCAGCAGCAAGACTAGCGGGGGGTCCCCCGGGGAGCTGTTTTTT. This translates into CASSKTSGGSPGELFF.

V is TRBV5-6 and J is TRBJ2-2, with D perhaps matching TRBD1 (6 bases). Trimming took off 3 bases at V and 1 base at J, with 10 bases between the two ends. Germline V lookup: CDR1 SGHDT, CDR2 YYEEEE. This CDR3 contains 15 residues. The CDR3 sequence: CASSSRGGNTGELFF. In DNA, the CDR3 is TGTGCCAGCAGCTCCAGGGGCGGGAACACCGGGGAGCTGTTTTTT.

Note on this clone: Other DNA sequences within the sample encode an identical CDR3. The chain is built from TRBV11-2 and TRBJ2-7; the match to TRBD1 covers 10 bases. This CDR3 is built from 13 residues. Germline CDR1 and CDR2: SGHAT and FQNNGV. Trimming took 6 bases from V and 4 from J; bases not matched to a gene: 3. This CDR3 is CASSPGQGYEQYF. As DNA, the CDR3 is TGTGCCAGCAGTCCGGGACAGGGGTACGAGCAGTACTTC.

The chain is built from TRBV28 and TRBJ2-2; D perhaps matches TRBD2 (6 bases). This CDR3 is 15 amino acids long. The V end was cut by 7 bases, the J end by 7 bases, with 19 bases between. Germline loops: CDR1 MDHEN, CDR2 SYDVKM. The CDR3 reads CASIRPTAGNGELFF. CDR3 bases: TGTGCCAGCATTCGGCCAACAGCGGGCAACGGGGAGCTGTTTTTT. Drawing the rest from reference TRBV28 and TRBJ2-2, the complete variable domain is DVKVTQSSRYLVKRTGEKVFLECVQDMDHENMFWYRQDPGLGLRLIYFSYDVKMKEKGDIPEGYSVSREKKERFSLILESASTNQTSMYLCASIRPTAGNGELFFGEGSRLTVL.

This chain uses TRBV4-2 with TRBJ1-2; D unclear. V lost 1 base and J lost 0, with 6 bases in between. CDR1 and CDR2 from the germline V gene are LGHNA and YNFKEQ. This CDR3 comprises 14 residues. The CDR3: CASSQATTNYGYTF. The DNA of the CDR3 is TGTGCCAGCAGCCAAGCCACTACTAACTATGGCTACACCTTC.

The CDR3 protein is CASSTRADNEQFF. CDR3 DNA: TGTGCCAGTAGTACAAGAGCCGACAATGAGCAGTTCTTC. The V gene is TRBV19, the J gene TRBJ2-1; D gene ambiguous. Germline CDR1 reads LNHDA; CDR2 reads SQIVND (reference sequence). This CDR3 is 13 amino acids long. Trimming shortened V by 4 bases and J by 5 bases, and 9 bases separated the two germline ends. The full variable domain, rest sourced from reference TRBV19 and TRBJ2-1, is DGGITQSPKYLFRKEGQNVTLSCEQNLNHDAMYWYRQDPGQGLRLIYYSQIVNDFQKGDIAEGYSVSREKKESFPLTVTSAQKNPTAFYLCASSTRADNEQFFGPGTRLTVL.

The chain carries TRBV28 and TRBJ1-2; D unresolved. The CDR3 spans 14 residues. V lost 5 bases to trimming and J lost 7 bases, with 17 bases between them. The germline CDR1 and CDR2 sequences are MDHEN and SYDVKM. The CDR3 sequence: CASSMDRAGGGYTF. For the CDR3, the DNA is TGTGCCAGCAGTATGGACCGGGCGGGCGGTGGCTACACCTTC.

This clone showed up just a few times. The gene calls are TRBV7-2 and TRBJ2-7; possible D gene TRBD2, 5 bases. Trimming pared 1 base from V and 5 bases from J, leaving 12 bases between. The germline V gene has CDR1 SGHTA and CDR2 FQGNSA. The CDR3 is 14 residues long. The CDR3 reads CASSLVSSAHEQYF. The DNA for the CDR3 is TGTGCCAGCAGCTTAGTGAGTAGCGCCCACGAGCAGTACTTC.

The V and J genes are TRBV10-2 and TRBJ2-7, with 8 bases lining up with TRBD1. After removal of 0 bases from V and 0 bases from J, the junction contained 4 bases not matched to a gene. Germline lookup yields CDR1 WSHSY and CDR2 SAAADI. The CDR3 runs to 16 residues. CDR3 in DNA: TGCGCCAGCAGTGAGTCGGAGGACAGGGACTCCTACGAGCAGTACTTC. Encoded protein: CASSESEDRDSYEQYF.